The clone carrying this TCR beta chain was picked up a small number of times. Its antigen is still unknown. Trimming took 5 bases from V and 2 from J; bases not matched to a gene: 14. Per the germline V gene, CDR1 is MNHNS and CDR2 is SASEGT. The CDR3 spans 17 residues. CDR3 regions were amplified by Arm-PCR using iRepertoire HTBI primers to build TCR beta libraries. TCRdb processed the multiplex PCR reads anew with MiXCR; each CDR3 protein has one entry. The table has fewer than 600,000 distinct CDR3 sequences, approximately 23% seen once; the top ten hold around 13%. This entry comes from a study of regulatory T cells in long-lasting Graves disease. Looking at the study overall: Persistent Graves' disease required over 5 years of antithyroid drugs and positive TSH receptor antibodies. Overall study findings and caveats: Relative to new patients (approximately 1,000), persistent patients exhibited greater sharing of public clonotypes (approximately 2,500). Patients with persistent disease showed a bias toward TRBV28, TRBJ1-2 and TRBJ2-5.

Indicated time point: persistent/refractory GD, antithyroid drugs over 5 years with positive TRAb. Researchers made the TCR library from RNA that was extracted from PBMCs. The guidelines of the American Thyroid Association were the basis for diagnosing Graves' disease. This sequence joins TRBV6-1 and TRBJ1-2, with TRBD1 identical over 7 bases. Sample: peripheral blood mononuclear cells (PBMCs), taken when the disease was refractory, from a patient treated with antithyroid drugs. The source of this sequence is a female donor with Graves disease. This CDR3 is CASSQGGNWDRNYGYTF. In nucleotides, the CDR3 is TGTGCCAGCAGTCAAGGAGGGAATTGGGACAGAAACTATGGCTACACCTTC.